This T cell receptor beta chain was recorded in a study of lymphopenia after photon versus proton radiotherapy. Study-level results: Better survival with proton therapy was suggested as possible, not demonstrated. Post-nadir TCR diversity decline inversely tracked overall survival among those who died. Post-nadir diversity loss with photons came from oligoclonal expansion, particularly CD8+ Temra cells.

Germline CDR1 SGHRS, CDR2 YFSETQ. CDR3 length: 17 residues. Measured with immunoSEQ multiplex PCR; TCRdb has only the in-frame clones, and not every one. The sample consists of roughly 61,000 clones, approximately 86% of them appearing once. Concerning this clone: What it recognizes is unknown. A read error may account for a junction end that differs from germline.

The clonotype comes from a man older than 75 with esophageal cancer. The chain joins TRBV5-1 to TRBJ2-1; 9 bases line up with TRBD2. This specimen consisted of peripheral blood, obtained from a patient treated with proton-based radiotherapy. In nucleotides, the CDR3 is TGCGCCAGCAGCTTGGCCAGTAGCGGGGGCTTATACAATGGGCAGTTCTTC. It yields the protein CASSLASSGGLYNGQFF.